This entry lists 28 T cell receptor beta chains sequenced from one sample in a study of response to subunit inactivated influenza vaccine. TCRdb reanalysed the RT-PCR reads using MiXCR and keeps one entry per CDR3 protein. The sample records around 760,000 distinct CDR3 sequences, about 15% being singletons. Here the sequenced sample was PBMCs from blood, taken 14 to 15 days before vaccination. Receptor source: a man aged 45-65 years who received an inactivated influenza vaccine.

This chain uses TRBV4-1 with TRBJ2-3, with D possibly matching TRBD2 (6 bases). Trimming cost V 5 bases and J 2 bases, with 14 bases left between them. The V gene's germline CDR1 is MGHRA and CDR2 YSYEKL. This CDR3 is 15 amino acids long. Here the CDR3 reads CASSIGLQTTDTQYF. CDR3 bases: TGCGCCAGCAGCATCGGACTACAAACCACAGATACGCAGTATTTT.

Comment on this clonotype: One junction end does not reproduce the germline sequence, and a read error may be involved. In DNA, the CDR3 is TGCGCCATCAGCCAAGGGGTTAGCGGGACCTACGAGCAGTACTTC. Translating gives CAISQGVSGTYEQYF. This chain joins TRBV4-3 and TRBJ2-7, with 8 bases that match TRBD2. CDR1 and CDR2 from the germline V gene are LGHNA and YSLEER. The CDR3 extends over 15 amino acids.

The chain joins TRBV3-1 to TRBJ2-1; 9 nucleotides line up with TRBD1. Unmatched junction bases numbered 16, after V lost 11 bases and J lost 2 bases. This CDR3 contains 17 residues. Looked up from germline, CDR1 is LGHDT and CDR2 is YNNKEL (reference sequence). The CDR3 region is CASSKDIGDRAYNEQFF. The CDR3, as DNA: TGTGCCTCCTCCAAAGATATTGGGGACAGGGCCTACAATGAGCAGTTCTTC.

The chain employs TRBV5-1 and TRBJ2-1; D gene unclear. The CDR3 covers 11 residues. V shed 6 bases and J shed 5 bases, with 6 bases lying between them. Germline V gene data show CDR1 as SGHRS and CDR2 as YFSETQ. The CDR3 DNA reads TGCGCCAGCACTGAGCACAATGAGCAGTTCTTC. The encoded protein is CASTEHNEQFF.

This clonotype was seen a handful of times. The chain carries TRBV2 and TRBJ2-2; a possible D gene is TRBD1 (5 bases). The germline CDR1 and CDR2 sequences are SNHLY and FYNNEI. The ends were cut back, 3 bases at V and 3 bases at J, with 20 bases in the middle. The CDR3 contains 18 residues. The CDR3 loop reads CASSDLPLRRGDTGELFF. The CDR3 DNA is TGTGCCAGCAGTGACCTTCCACTTCGAAGGGGCGACACCGGGGAGCTGTTTTTT.

The chain uses TRBV7-2 and TRBJ2-1, with 14 positions matching TRBD2. V shed 5 bases, J shed 8 bases, and the junction held 8 bases outside the gene matches. The germline CDR1 and CDR2 sequences are SGHTA and FQGNSA. There are 16 residues in the CDR3. CDR3 in amino acids: CASSEPGLAGDYEQFF. The CDR3 DNA reads TGTGCCAGCAGCGAACCGGGACTAGCGGGAGATTATGAGCAGTTCTTC.

The chain uses TRBV3-1 and TRBJ2-4; TRBD1 aligns across 9 bases. The V segment lost 0 bases and the J segment 8 bases; nucleotides outside the gene matches: 5. The CDR3 covers 15 residues. Germline CDR1 and CDR2: LGHDT and YNNKEL (reference sequence). CDR3 coding DNA: TGTGCCAGCAGCCAAGACTGGGACAGGGTAGACATTCAGTACTTC. Protein sequence: CASSQDWDRVDIQYF.

The gene calls are TRBV7-9 and TRBJ2-7; the D gene could be TRBD1 or TRBD2 (5 bases each). V gave up 1 base and J gave up 3 bases, with 10 bases separating them. Germline-derived CDR1 and CDR2 are SEHNR and FQNEAQ (reference sequence). The CDR3 has 14 amino acids. CDR3 region: CASSLVGADYEQYF. CDR3 sequence (DNA): TGTGCCAGCAGCTTAGTCGGGGCGGACTACGAGCAGTACTTC.

The V gene is TRBV11-1, the J gene TRBJ2-2, with D perhaps being TRBD1 or TRBD2 (5 bases each). The germline V and J ends were trimmed by 5 bases and 6 bases, with 19 bases remaining between them. This CDR3 has 16 residues. Germline V gene sequence: CDR1 SGHAT, CDR2 FQDESV (reference sequence). CDR3 DNA: TGTGCCAGCAGCCCCCGGGACCAGAGGGGCGCCGGGGAGCTGTTTTTT. It yields the protein CASSPRDQRGAGELFF.

This clonotype was counted a few times. V and J are TRBV4-2 and TRBJ2-7; 7 bases fit TRBD1. Germline trimming cut 5 bases from V and 5 bases from J; bases unmatched to any gene: 9. CDR3 size: 14 residues. CDR1 and CDR2 (germline): LGHNA, YNFKEQ. CDR3 sequence (DNA): TGTGCCAGCAGCTCTCAGATACAGGGGAACGAGCAGTACTTC. Translating gives CASSSQIQGNEQYF.

This clonotype was seen ten or more times. The chain carries TRBV29-1 and TRBJ2-1; 8 bases fit TRBD2. This CDR3 contains 15 residues. Germline V gene sequence: CDR1 SQVTM, CDR2 ANQGSEA. J gave up 2 bases and V 4 bases, and 7 bases lay outside the gene matches. CDR3 bases: TGCAGCGTTGCCGGGGGGGCTCTGACCTACAATGAGCAGTTCTTC. It is translated as CSVAGGALTYNEQFF.

This clonotype was found a few times. The rearrangement links TRBV25-1 to TRBJ2-7; D may be TRBD2 (5 bases). Between the trimmed V and J ends, which lost 3 bases and 4 bases, there was a span of 13 bases. CDR3 length equals 14 residues. CDR1 and CDR2 (germline): MGHDK, SYGVNS. CDR3 bases: TGTGCCAGCAGTGACCCGGCGCGGGTATACGAGCAGTACTTC. This gives the protein CASSDPARVYEQYF.

There are many counts of this clonotype. The chain is built from TRBV29-1 and TRBJ2-1; a weak D match, TRBD2 (5 bases). Germline CDR1 reads SQVTM; CDR2 reads ANQGSEA. Trimming took 7 bases from V and 3 from J, leaving 10 bases between them. The CDR3 has 12 amino acids. In DNA, the CDR3 is TGCAGCGGATTCCGGGACTACAATGAGCAGTTCTTC. It yields the protein CSGFRDYNEQFF.

The CDR3 coding sequence is TGTGCCAGCAGCTTAGACGCGACTAGCGGGGTTAGCTCCTACAATGAGCAGTTCTTC. It encodes CASSLDATSGVSSYNEQFF. V and J are TRBV11-2 and TRBJ2-1; 11 bases agree with TRBD2. Germline-derived CDR1 and CDR2 are SGHAT and FQNNGV. This CDR3 contains 19 residues. The V and J ends lost 0 bases and 0 bases, in that order; junction bases with no gene match: 7.

This sequence joins TRBV29-1 and TRBJ2-1, with D perhaps TRBD1 or TRBD2 (6 bases each). The CDR3 has 15 amino acids. CDR1 and CDR2 from the germline V gene are SQVTM and ANQGSEA. V lost 7 bases to trimming and J lost 8 bases, with 24 bases between them. The chain's CDR3 is CSGSETRGSGDEQFF. In nucleotides, the CDR3 is TGCAGCGGATCCGAGACTAGGGGGAGTGGCGATGAGCAGTTCTTC.

This clonotype has a count of ten or more. The chain carries TRBV4-3 and TRBJ2-2; D is possibly TRBD1 (6 bases). V was cut by 0 bases and J by 1 base, with 15 bases left in between. Looked up from germline, CDR1 is LGHNA and CDR2 is YSLEER. The length of the CDR3 is 18 residues. Here the CDR3 reads CASSQDLSSGVNTGELFF. For the CDR3, the DNA is TGCGCCAGCAGCCAAGATCTGAGCTCAGGGGTGAACACCGGGGAGCTGTTTTTT.

At least ten counts were recorded for this clonotype. This chain joins TRBV4-1 and TRBJ2-7, with unresolved D. From germline, CDR1 is MGHRA and CDR2 YSYEKL. Trimming shortened V by 1 base and J by 0 bases, and 10 bases separated the two germline ends. The CDR3 consists of 15 residues. CDR3 region: CASSQGTHSSYEQYF. Here the CDR3 DNA reads TGCGCCAGCAGCCAAGGAACGCACAGCTCCTACGAGCAGTACTTC.

This clonotype was observed a handful of times. The chain recombines TRBV5-1 with TRBJ2-5; 8 nucleotides line up with TRBD1. The CDR3 runs 15 residues. CDR1 is SGHRS and CDR2 is YFSETQ in the germline V gene. The V gene end was trimmed by 2 bases and the J gene end by 5 bases; junction bases not matched to a gene: 8. The CDR3 loop is CASSFEGQGGETQYF. CDR3 nucleotides: TGCGCCAGCAGCTTTGAAGGACAGGGAGGCGAGACCCAGTACTTC.

This clonotype has a handful of counts. This sequence joins TRBV7-8 and TRBJ1-5, with D hard to call. V gave up 0 bases and J gave up 1 base, with 10 bases separating them. Germline V gives CDR1 SGHVS, CDR2 FQNEAQ. The CDR3 has 16 residues. The CDR3 sequence: CASSLAPGPSNQPQHF. CDR3 nucleotide sequence: TGTGCCAGCAGCTTAGCCCCAGGCCCGAGCAATCAGCCCCAGCATTTT.

This clonotype occurred a few times. This chain joins TRBV6-5 and TRBJ1-1; D gene uncertain. The CDR3 sequence is 16 residues long. The V end was cut by 0 bases, the J end by 4 bases, with 15 bases between. Looked up from germline, CDR1 is MNHEY and CDR2 is SVGAGI. CDR3 in amino acids: CASSYSHYAAITEAFF. The CDR3, as DNA: TGTGCCAGCAGTTACTCGCATTATGCAGCTATCACTGAAGCTTTCTTT.

The V gene is TRBV7-3, the J gene TRBJ2-5; D is ambiguous. CDR1 and CDR2 (germline): SGHTA, FQGTGA. The ends were cut back, 1 base at V and 5 bases at J, with 11 bases in the middle. This CDR3 comprises 14 residues. The CDR3 bases are TGTGCCAGCAGCTTAAAAGGGTCGGGTGAGACCCAGTACTTC. It yields the protein CASSLKGSGETQYF.

The chain has TRBV20-1 and TRBJ2-1; 8 bases are shared with TRBD2. The V gene end was trimmed by 2 bases and the J gene end by 4 bases; junction bases not matched to a gene: 7. This CDR3 region has 15 residues. Germline-derived CDR1 and CDR2 are DFQATT and SNEGSKA (reference sequence). The CDR3 DNA sequence: TGCAGTGCTAGACTAGCGGGCATCCTTTACAATGAGCAGTTCTTC. It specifies CSARLAGILYNEQFF.

This clonotype appeared a few times. The rearrangement uses TRBV7-9 and TRBJ2-7; 10 nucleotides line up with TRBD2. Germline lookup yields CDR1 SEHNR and CDR2 FQNEAQ (reference sequence). The CDR3 loop spans 16 amino acids. Trimming took 4 bases from V and 1 from J; bases not matched to a gene: 7. As DNA, the CDR3 is TGTGCCAGCAGCTCAAGCGGGGGGGACAGGTCCTACGAGCAGTACTTC. This sequence encodes CASSSSGGDRSYEQYF.

This chain joins TRBV5-1 and TRBJ2-7; D is uncertain. With 4 bases removed from V and 5 bases from J, the gap between germline ends came to 10 bases. Germline CDR1 and CDR2: SGHRS and YFSETQ. This CDR3 has 12 residues. The CDR3 protein is CASSQTSNEQYF. CDR3 in DNA: TGCGCCAGCAGCCAAACCAGTAACGAGCAGTACTTC.

This clonotype has only a few counts. The chain carries TRBV14 and TRBJ2-5; no firm D call. The CDR3 totals 11 residues. Trimming took 0 bases from V and 7 from J, leaving 3 bases between them. Germline CDR1 reads SGHDN; CDR2 reads FVKESK. The CDR3 loop is CASSQDRTQYF. The DNA for the CDR3 is TGTGCCAGCAGCCAAGACCGGACCCAGTACTTC.

In its sample, this clonotype was seen many times. CDR3: CASSLIYGYTF. CDR3 bases: TGTGCCAGCAGCTTAATCTATGGCTACACCTTC. J is TRBJ1-2 and V is TRBV7-2; no clear D gene. The V gene's germline CDR1 is SGHTA and CDR2 FQGNSA. V was pared by 2 bases and J by 4 bases, with 2 bases between. This CDR3 comprises 11 residues.

A few counts support this clonotype. The chain joins TRBV9 to TRBJ1-4; D possibly corresponds to TRBD1 (5 bases). Deletions cut 0 bases from V and 8 bases from J, with 11 bases between. The CDR3 covers 14 residues. CDR1 SGDLS and CDR2 YYNGEE come from the germline V gene. CDR3 protein: CASSVDKGREKLFF. CDR3 DNA sequence: TGTGCCAGCAGCGTAGATAAGGGGAGGGAAAAACTGTTTTTT.

This clonotype showed up many times. The V call is TRBV20-1, the J call TRBJ2-5; possibly TRBD1 for D (5 bases). Trimming took off 3 bases at V and 4 bases at J, with 9 bases between the two ends. CDR3 length: 12 amino acids. Germline assignment: CDR1 DFQATT and CDR2 SNEGSKA (reference sequence). In nucleotides, the CDR3 is TGCAGTGCTAGTGGCCAGGGAGAGACCCAGTACTTC. Translating it yields CSASGQGETQYF.